The 32 T cell receptor beta chains in this list originate from one sample, sequenced in a study of blood T cell repertoires in COVID-19. Measured with immunoSEQ multiplex PCR; TCRdb has only the in-frame clones, and not every one. The sample lists just over 80,000 clones; under 80% were seen once. Sample: peripheral blood. These TCRs come from an elderly woman with active or convalescent COVID-19.

The chain is built from TRBV10-1 and TRBJ2-3, with 12 bases fitting TRBD2. This CDR3 is built from 16 residues. V shed 1 base and J 4 bases; nucleotides not matched to a gene: 3. The germline V gene has CDR1 WNHNN and CDR2 SYGVQD (reference sequence). CDR3 nucleotides: TGCGCCAGCAGTGAGTTGACTAGCGGGGGTCCAGATACGCAGTATTTT. Its translation is CASSELTSGGPDTQYF.

This clone occurred many times. The chain carries TRBV10-1 and TRBJ1-4; 8 bases match TRBD1. The CDR3 is made up of 15 amino acids. Trimming at V came to 9 bases and at J to 3 bases, leaving 9 bases not matched to a gene. Germline CDR1 WNHNN, CDR2 SYGVQD (reference sequence). The CDR3 spells CARNRGVASNEKLFF. CDR3 DNA: TGCGCCAGAAACAGGGGGGTAGCGTCTAATGAAAAACTGTTTTTT.

J is TRBJ2-5 and V is TRBV30; TRBD2 matches 14 bases. CDR1 is GTSNPN and CDR2 is SVGIG in the germline V gene (reference sequence). J gave up 1 base and V 0 bases, and 7 bases lay outside the gene matches. The CDR3 is 18 residues long. The CDR3 DNA is TGTGCCTGGAGTGTAGAGGGACTAGCGGGGGTGCTCCAAGAGACCCAGTACTTC. Its protein product is CAWSVEGLAGVLQETQYF.

The CDR3 reads CASSPIPGEGVETQYF. The DNA of the CDR3 is TGTGCCAGCAGCCCGATACCAGGGGAAGGGGTAGAGACCCAGTACTTC. The V gene is TRBV9, the J gene TRBJ2-5; perhaps TRBD1 as D (6 bases). This CDR3 has 16 residues. Germline CDR1 is SGDLS and CDR2 is YYNGEE. The V end was cut by 4 bases, the J end by 4 bases, with 20 bases between.

This chain joins TRBV6-5 and TRBJ1-3; 10 nucleotides align to TRBD1. CDR3 length equals 16 residues. J was trimmed by 4 bases and V by 4 bases; bases with no gene match: 7. Germline CDR1 reads MNHEY; CDR2 reads SVGAGI. CDR3 nucleotide sequence: TGTGCCAGCAGTTCACCCCCGGGACAGGGGGGAAACACCATATATTTT. Protein: CASSSPPGQGGNTIYF.

The rearrangement joins TRBV15 to TRBJ2-2; 7 nucleotides align to TRBD2. Germline CDR1 is LNHNV and CDR2 is YYDKDF (reference sequence). V lost 0 bases and J lost 2; bases outside the gene matches: 9. The CDR3 runs 18 residues. The CDR3 here is CATSRDRSGTTNTGELFF. The CDR3 nucleotides read TGTGCCACCAGCAGAGATCGGTCAGGGACTACAAACACCGGGGAGCTGTTTTTT.

The chain links TRBV2 to TRBJ2-7; 8 bases map to TRBD1. Trimming cost V 8 bases and J 6 bases; bases outside gene matches: 9. This CDR3 has 13 amino acids. Germline V gene lookup returns CDR1 SNHLY and CDR2 FYNNEI. The CDR3 bases are TGTGCCAGCCACCCGGACAGGGCGACCGAGCAGTACTTC. This sequence encodes CASHPDRATEQYF.

This chain joins TRBV12-5 and TRBJ1-2; D is unresolved. CDR1 is LGHNT and CDR2 is FRNRAP in the germline V gene. The CDR3 extends over 12 amino acids. V was clipped by 6 bases and J by 4 bases, with 9 bases between them. The CDR3 bases are TGTGCTAGTGGATTCGAGGCCTATGGCTACACCTTC. Translation: CASGFEAYGYTF. Together with reference TRBV12-5 and TRBJ1-2, the CDR3 gives the full variable domain: DARVTQTPRHKVTEMGQEVTMRCQPILGHNTVFWYRQTMMQGLELLAYFRNRAPLDDSGMPKDRFSAEMPDATLATLKIQPSEPRDSAVYFCASGFEAYGYTFGSGTRLTVV.

The chain couples TRBV6-5 to TRBJ2-1; 12 positions agree with TRBD2. CDR1 MNHEY and CDR2 SVGAGI come from the germline V gene. The CDR3 is 15 residues long. J lost 7 bases, V lost 6 bases, and 7 bases had no gene match. The CDR3 bases are TGTGCCAGCAGCGAGCTAGCGGGGGGGCCAAATGAGCAGTTCTTC. Encoded protein: CASSELAGGPNEQFF.

The chain recombines TRBV5-4 with TRBJ1-4; the D gene is possibly TRBD1 (5 bases). CDR3 length: 15 amino acids. V lost 0 bases, J lost 4 bases, and 10 bases lay in between. From germline, CDR1 is SGHNT and CDR2 YYREEE (reference sequence). The CDR3 loop is CASSLAGGDNEKLFF. The DNA for the CDR3 is TGTGCCAGCAGCTTGGCCGGGGGGGATAATGAAAAACTGTTTTTT.

The genes are TRBV7-9 and TRBJ2-1; 8 positions agree with TRBD2. Trimming cost V 5 bases and J 4 bases; bases outside gene matches: 4. Germline V lookup: CDR1 SEHNR, CDR2 FQNEAQ (reference sequence). This CDR3 is 14 amino acids long. This chain's CDR3 is CASSPGGRYNEQFF. The CDR3 DNA follows: TGTGCCAGCAGCCCGGGGGGGCGATACAATGAGCAGTTCTTC.

V usage is TRBV4-2 and J usage is TRBJ2-7; 7 bases align to TRBD1. CDR3 length: 15 amino acids. Trimming took 3 bases from V and 0 from J; bases not matched to a gene: 5. From germline, CDR1 is LGHNA and CDR2 YNFKEQ. The CDR3 loop is CASSQTTGPSYEQYF. CDR3 nucleotide sequence: TGTGCCAGCAGCCAGACGACAGGGCCCTCCTACGAGCAGTACTTC.

The chain combines TRBV30 with TRBJ1-2; 7 positions agree with TRBD1. In germline, CDR1 is GTSNPN, CDR2 SVGIG (reference sequence). The V segment lost 2 bases and the J segment 5 bases; nucleotides outside the gene matches: 14. The CDR3 has 16 residues. This chain's CDR3 is CAWSRRTGPRTYGYTF. DNA for the CDR3: TGTGCCTGGAGTCGACGGACAGGCCCCAGGACTTATGGCTACACCTTC.

The chain has TRBV28 and TRBJ1-5; D is unclear. Germline V gene data show CDR1 as MDHEN and CDR2 as SYDVKM. The CDR3 covers 15 residues. V lost 3 bases and J lost 4, with 13 bases in between. The CDR3 loop is CASSFEGFGNQPQHF. The CDR3 DNA sequence: TGTGCCAGCAGTTTTGAGGGATTTGGGAATCAGCCCCAGCATTTT.

The chain has TRBV24-1 and TRBJ2-2, with D maybe TRBD1 (5 bases). CDR1 is KGHDR and CDR2 is SFDVKD in the germline V gene. This CDR3 contains 13 residues. With 9 bases removed from V and 4 bases from J, the gap between germline ends came to 11 bases. The CDR3, as DNA: TGTGCCACCGGCAGGGTGGGCACCGGGGAGCTGTTTTTT. Amino acids: CATGRVGTGELFF.

This chain uses TRBV3-1 (or the pseudogene TRBV3-2) with TRBJ2-3, with TRBD2 identical over 7 bases. This CDR3 region has 14 residues. After removal of 5 bases from V and 6 bases from J, the junction contained 8 bases not matched to a gene. CDR1 is LGHDT, CDR2 YNNKEL, per germline (reference sequence). CDR3 amino acids: CASSGLVYRDTQYF. The CDR3 nucleotides are TGTGCCAGCAGCGGACTAGTCTACCGGGATACGCAGTATTTT.

The chain links TRBV7-8 to TRBJ1-2; D unresolved. Trimming cost V 0 bases and J 7 bases, with 12 bases left between them. Looked up from germline, CDR1 is SGHVS and CDR2 is FQNEAQ. This CDR3 contains 14 residues. DNA of the CDR3: TGTGCCAGCAGCTTAGCGCCAGTCCCGGGTGGCTACACCTTC. Translated: CASSLAPVPGGYTF.

A remark on this clone: The junction shows a germline mismatch at one end, possibly a read error. This chain links TRBV7-2 with TRBJ2-1, with 8 bases that match TRBD2. The germline CDR1 and CDR2 sequences are SGHTA and FQGNSA. The length of the CDR3 is 14 residues. DNA of the CDR3: TGTGCCAACAGCTCCGGACTAGCTCTGAATGAGCAGTTCTTC. Protein: CANSSGLALNEQFF.

V gene TRBV19 combines with J gene TRBJ1-1; 8 bases align to TRBD1. The CDR3 consists of 13 residues. The germline gives CDR1 LNHDA, CDR2 SQIVND (reference sequence). J was trimmed by 3 bases and V by 7 bases; bases with no gene match: 4. The CDR3 DNA sequence: TGTGCCAGTAAAACGGACAGGGACACTGAAGCTTTCTTT. Translating gives CASKTDRDTEAFF.

The J gene is TRBJ2-7, the V gene TRBV11-2; TRBD2 aligns across 8 bases. The germline V gene has CDR1 SGHAT and CDR2 FQNNGV. CDR3 size: 15 residues. Losses at the gene ends were 5 bases for V and 3 bases for J; bases not matched to a gene: 9. The CDR3 loop reads CASSIFPGLDYEQYF. The CDR3 DNA is TGTGCCAGCAGCATTTTTCCGGGACTAGACTACGAGCAGTACTTC. Looking up the rest from reference TRBV11-2 and TRBJ2-7 gives the full variable domain: EAGVAQSPRYKIIEKRQSVAFWCNPISGHATLYWYQQILGQGPKLLIQFQNNGVVDDSQLPKDRFSAERLKGVDSTLKIQPAKLEDSAVYLCASSIFPGLDYEQYFGPGTRLTVT.

The J gene is TRBJ2-3, the V gene TRBV5-6; 8 bases match TRBD2. Germline values: CDR1 SGHDT, CDR2 YYEEEE. CDR3 length: 16 residues. V was clipped by 4 bases and J by 0 bases; unmatched bases: 7. The DNA of the CDR3 is TGTGCCAGCAGCCCAATGCGGGGGGCCAGCACAGATACGCAGTATTTT. Its protein is CASSPMRGASTDTQYF.

V usage is TRBV9 and J usage is TRBJ2-3; D uncertain. This CDR3 contains 15 residues. V lost 0 bases, J lost 3 bases, and 11 bases lay in between. The germline gives CDR1 SGDLS, CDR2 YYNGEE. The CDR3 loop reads CASSVGFTRTDTQYF. CDR3 nucleotides: TGTGCCAGCAGCGTAGGATTCACCCGGACAGATACGCAGTATTTT.

The chain combines TRBV7-2 with TRBJ2-1, with 9 bases that match TRBD2. J was trimmed by 6 bases and V by 5 bases; bases with no gene match: 8. The CDR3 totals 15 residues. Germline CDR1 reads SGHTA; CDR2 reads FQGNSA. CDR3 amino acids: CASSPPGLAFNEQFF. The CDR3 DNA reads TGTGCCAGCAGCCCGCCGGGACTAGCTTTCAATGAGCAGTTCTTC.

CDR3 sequence: CASRSTGEDGYTF. The CDR3, as DNA: TGTGCCAGCAGATCCACAGGGGAGGATGGCTACACCTTC. V and J are TRBV7-2 and TRBJ1-2; 7 bases are a match to TRBD1. Germline V gene sequence: CDR1 SGHTA, CDR2 FQGNSA. CDR3 size: 13 residues. The V segment lost 6 bases and the J segment 6 bases; nucleotides outside the gene matches: 7. Full variable domain (missing parts from reference TRBV7-2 and TRBJ1-2): GAGVSQSPSNKVTEKGKDVELRCDPISGHTALYWYRQSLGQGLEFLIYFQGNSAPDKSGLPSDRFSAERTGGSVSTLTIQRTQQEDSAVYLCASRSTGEDGYTFGSGTRLTVV.

The CDR3 DNA is TGTGCCAGTAGTATTATGGATCCCGGGGGCACTGAAGCTTTCTTT. It yields the protein CASSIMDPGGTEAFF. The chain recombines TRBV19 with TRBJ1-1; D is possibly TRBD1 (5 bases). V lost 3 bases to trimming and J lost 4 bases, with 15 bases between them. The CDR3 contains 15 residues. Per germline, CDR1 LNHDA and CDR2 SQIVND (reference sequence).

The CDR3 DNA follows: TGTGCCAGCAGCTTAGGATACAGGGGGCGCGCTGGAAACACCATATATTTT. Its protein product is CASSLGYRGRAGNTIYF. J is TRBJ1-3 and V is TRBV7-2, with 9 bases aligning to TRBD1. V gave up 1 base and J gave up 2 bases; unmatched junction bases: 6. Germline lookup yields CDR1 SGHTA and CDR2 FQGNSA. This CDR3 is 17 amino acids long. Based on the CDR3 plus reference TRBV7-2 and TRBJ1-3, the full variable domain is GAGVSQSPSNKVTEKGKDVELRCDPISGHTALYWYRQSLGQGLEFLIYFQGNSAPDKSGLPSDRFSAERTGGSVSTLTIQRTQQEDSAVYLCASSLGYRGRAGNTIYFGEGSWLTVV.

CDR3: CATSSSATYNEQFF. In DNA form, the CDR3 reads TGTGCCACCAGTTCCAGCGCTACCTACAATGAGCAGTTCTTC. V is TRBV24-1 and J is TRBJ2-1; D is ambiguous. The CDR3 length is 14 residues. Trimming removed 6 bases at V and 2 bases at J, with 10 bases between. In germline, CDR1 is KGHDR, CDR2 SFDVKD.

There are a few counts of this clone. The chain combines TRBV7-9 with TRBJ1-1, with TRBD1 identical over 7 bases. V lost 10 bases, J lost 7 bases, and 9 bases stayed unmatched. Germline lookup yields CDR1 SEHNR and CDR2 FQNEAQ (reference sequence). The CDR3 contains 12 residues. CDR3 residues: CATQGGYGEAFF. The CDR3, as DNA: TGTGCCACTCAAGGGGGCTATGGTGAAGCTTTCTTT.

The chain has TRBV5-1 and TRBJ1-1, with D tentatively TRBD1 (6 bases). This CDR3 region has 17 residues. The germline V gene has CDR1 SGHRS and CDR2 YFSETQ. V lost 4 bases, J lost 2 bases, and 21 bases lay in between. The CDR3 loop is CASSPRQVSEGNTEAFF. For the CDR3, the DNA is TGCGCCAGCAGCCCACGACAGGTTTCAGAAGGAAACACTGAAGCTTTCTTT.

The chain joins TRBV5-1 to TRBJ1-2; TRBD1 matches at 10 bases. Germline V gene lookup returns CDR1 SGHRS and CDR2 YFSETQ. The CDR3 spans 16 residues. Trimming took 3 bases from V and 5 from J; bases not matched to a gene: 10. CDR3 loop: CASSSSGDRGGYGYTF. The CDR3 DNA reads as TGCGCCAGCAGCTCCTCCGGGGACAGGGGCGGATATGGCTACACCTTC.

The sample holds a few counts of this clone. The chain recombines TRBV5-4 with TRBJ2-5, with 7 bases identical to TRBD1. This CDR3 contains 16 residues. The V segment lost 6 bases and the J segment 5 bases; nucleotides outside the gene matches: 16. The V gene's germline CDR1 is SGHNT and CDR2 YYREEE (reference sequence). The CDR3 protein is CASTPRQGELSETQYF. The CDR3 DNA reads TGTGCCAGCACCCCCCGACAGGGAGAACTATCGGAGACCCAGTACTTC.

The rearrangement links TRBV5-1 to TRBJ2-5; 13 bases align to TRBD2. The V and J ends lost 4 bases and 4 bases, in that order; junction bases with no gene match: 4. Germline CDR1 reads SGHRS; CDR2 reads YFSETQ. The length of the CDR3 is 15 residues. Written as DNA, the CDR3 is TGCGCCAGCAGCCCTTGGACTAGCGGGGGAGAGACCCAGTACTTC. Translating it yields CASSPWTSGGETQYF.